The present TCR beta chain was sequenced within a study of Ad26.COV2.S vaccination and SARS-CoV-2 variants (dated by TCRdb to the early 2020s). Some background on the complete study: Vaccine-arm donors came from COV1001, a multicentre, randomized, double-blind, placebo-controlled phase I-IIa trial of Ad26.COV2.S in healthy adults. Ad26.COV2.S was administered intramuscularly at a dose of 5x10^10 or 1x10^11 viral particles, either as one shot or as two shots given 56 days apart. Sequencing of the TCRbeta repertoire served to evaluate the specificity and breadth of SARS-CoV-2-reactive T cell receptors following Ad26.COV2.S vaccination. A total of some 30 samples were included in the TCR-sequenced set, comprising about 20 Ad26.COV2.S vaccine recipients, 5 placebo recipients and 8 SARS-CoV-2 convalescent individuals. Participants in the trial were split at random into five groups of five each, receiving low-dose or high-dose Ad26.COV2.S once or twice, or else placebo on both occasions. Blinding of investigators to trial group allocation was maintained during experiments and outcome assessment. The paper's findings and limits, for the study overall: Substantial breadth of spike-specific CD8+ and CD4+ T cell responses was reported after vaccination. The study lacked the statistical power to compare responses across vaccine doses or regimens. According to the authors, total T cell responses may have been underestimated by the TCR breadth and depth analyses. Comparable non-spike TCR breadth was observed between vaccine and placebo recipients, consistent with only spike being contained in the vaccine. Compared with placebo recipients, Ad26.COV2.S recipients showed higher spike-specific TCR breadth (P = 0.0014).

TCRbeta CDR3 regions were sequenced with the immunoSEQ Assay. After extraction, genomic DNA underwent amplification by bias-controlled multiplex PCR, followed by high-throughput sequencing. The paper's data handling went like this. To quantify the absolute abundance of every unique TCRbeta CDR3 region, sequences were collapsed and filtered. Usable DNA was measured by amplifying reference genes present in all nucleated cells, and TCRbeta template counts were normalized to that usable DNA to estimate T cell fraction. Repertoire TCRs were annotated as SARS-CoV-2-specific by exact matching of V gene, CDR3 amino acid sequence and J gene to a known reactive TCR set. The reference SARS-CoV-2 TCR set was obtained from MIRA and was filtered for enrichment in COVID-19-positive ImmuneCODE repertoires, whereby public or cross-reactive TCRs were removed. Using the MIRA antigens, annotated TCRs were further analysed by specific ORF or by position within an ORF. Breadth was defined as annotated unique rearrangements over total unique productive rearrangements; depth was the summed frequency of those rearrangements. Group comparisons of TCR breadth used two-sided Wilcoxon rank-sum tests. Here the immuneACCESS table is served through TCRdb, limited to in-frame sequences with V and J called. Missing clones are a known gap in these copies; in checked studies unresolved V genes cover under half, and the rest lacks a known reason. From that table come the V and J calls and clone size; the DNA was used to work out D and trimming. Across this sample there are hundreds of thousands of clones, with roughly nine tenths seen only once. Of the sample, around 6.4% is held by the ten largest clones.

The V and J ends are trimmed by 3 bases and 0 bases, leaving 9 bases between them. The CDR3 spans 15 residues, from the cysteine through the phenylalanine. Only the CDR3 DNA stays, 45 bases, in frame from base 1. From the germline V gene, CDR1 is SGHAT and CDR2 is FQNNGV. In light of the paper, this sample's treatment or condition label describes: 15 to 20 received Ad26.COV2.S at low or high dose, single or two shots; about 5 received placebo; per-sample allocation not given. For vaccine and placebo recipients, the sequenced repertoires came from samples collected on day 63 after the first injection. Between 29 July and 7 August 2020, Cohort 1b enrolled fewer than 30 adults aged 18-55 years at one site in Boston, USA. Ad26.COV2.S was a replication-incompetent adenovirus type 26 vector expressing a prefusion-stabilized SARS-CoV-2 spike protein from the original Wuhan strain. This clone was counted between two and nine times. Its antigen has not been determined. No much larger clone exists at a distance of one base, and base qualities are not known.

In this chain, TRBV11-2 is recombined with TRBJ1-3, with no confidently assigned D gene. Sample: peripheral blood, taken in a trial of Ad26.COV2.S vaccine versus placebo. The receptor comes from a person between 18 and 59 years old who received the Ad26.COV2.S COVID-19 vaccine or a placebo. The DNA sequence is as follows: TGTGCCAGCAGCTTCTCGGGTGACTCTGGAAACACCATATATTTT. Its translation is CASSFSGDSGNTIYF. This CDR3, with the reference TRBV11-2 and TRBJ1-3 proteins standing in past its ends, gives the full variable domain EAGVAQSPRYKIIEKRQSVAFWCNPISGHATLYWYQQILGQGPKLLIQFQNNGVVDDSQLPKDRFSAERLKGVDSTLKIQPAKLEDSAVYLCASSFSGDSGNTIYFGEGSWLTVV.